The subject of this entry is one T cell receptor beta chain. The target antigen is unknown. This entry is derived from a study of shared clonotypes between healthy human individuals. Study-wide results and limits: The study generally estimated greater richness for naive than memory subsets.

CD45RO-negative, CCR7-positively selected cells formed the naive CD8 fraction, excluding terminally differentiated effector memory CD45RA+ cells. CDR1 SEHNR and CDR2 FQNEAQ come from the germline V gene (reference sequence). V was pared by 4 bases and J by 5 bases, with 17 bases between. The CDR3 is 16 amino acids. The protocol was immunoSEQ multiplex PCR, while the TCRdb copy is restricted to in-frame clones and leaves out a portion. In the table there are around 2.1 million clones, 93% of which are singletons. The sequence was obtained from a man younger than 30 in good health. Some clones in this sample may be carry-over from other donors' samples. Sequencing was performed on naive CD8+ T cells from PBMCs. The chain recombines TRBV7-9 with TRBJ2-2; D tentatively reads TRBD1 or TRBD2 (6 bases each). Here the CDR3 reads CASSSRARGVTGELFF. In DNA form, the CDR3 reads TGTGCCAGCAGCTCCCGGGCTAGGGGGGTGACCGGGGAGCTGTTTTTT.